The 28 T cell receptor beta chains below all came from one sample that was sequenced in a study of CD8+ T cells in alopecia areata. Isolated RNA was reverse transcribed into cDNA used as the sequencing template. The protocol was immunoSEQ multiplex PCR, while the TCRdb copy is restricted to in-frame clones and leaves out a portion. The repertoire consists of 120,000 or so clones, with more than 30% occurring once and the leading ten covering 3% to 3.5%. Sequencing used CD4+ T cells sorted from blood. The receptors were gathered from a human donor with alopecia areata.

CDR3 protein: CASSLVGGMDETQYF. The CDR3 region has the DNA TGCGCCAGCAGCTTGGTTGGCGGGATGGATGAGACCCAGTACTTC. The chain employs TRBV5-1 and TRBJ2-5, with D possibly matching TRBD2 (6 bases). The ends were cut back, 0 bases at V and 5 bases at J, with 14 bases in the middle. The CDR3 is made up of 15 amino acids. From germline, CDR1 is SGHRS and CDR2 YFSETQ.

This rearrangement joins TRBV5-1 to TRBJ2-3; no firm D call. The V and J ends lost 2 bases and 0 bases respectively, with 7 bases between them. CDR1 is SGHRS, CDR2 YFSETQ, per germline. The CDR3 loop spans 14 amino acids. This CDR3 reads CASSFRLSTDTQYF. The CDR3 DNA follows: TGCGCCAGCAGCTTCCGCCTGAGCACAGATACGCAGTATTTT.

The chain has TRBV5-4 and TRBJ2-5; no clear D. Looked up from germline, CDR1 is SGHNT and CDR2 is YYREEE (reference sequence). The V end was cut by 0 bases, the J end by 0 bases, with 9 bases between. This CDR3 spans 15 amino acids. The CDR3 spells CASSLEPQYQETQYF. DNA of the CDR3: TGTGCCAGCAGCTTGGAGCCACAGTACCAAGAGACCCAGTACTTC.

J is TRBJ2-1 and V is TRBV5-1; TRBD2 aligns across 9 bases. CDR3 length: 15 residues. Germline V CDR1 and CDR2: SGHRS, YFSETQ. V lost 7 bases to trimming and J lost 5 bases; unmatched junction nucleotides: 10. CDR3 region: CASVLMVAGDNEQFF. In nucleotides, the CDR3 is TGCGCCAGCGTCCTAATGGTAGCGGGGGACAATGAGCAGTTCTTC.

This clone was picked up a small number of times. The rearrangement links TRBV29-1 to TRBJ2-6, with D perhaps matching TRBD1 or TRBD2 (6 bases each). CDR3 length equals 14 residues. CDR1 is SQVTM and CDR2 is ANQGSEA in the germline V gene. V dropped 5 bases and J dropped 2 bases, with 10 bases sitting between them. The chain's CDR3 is CSVKEGAGANVLTF. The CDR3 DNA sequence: TGCAGCGTTAAGGAGGGGGCTGGGGCCAACGTCCTGACTTTC.

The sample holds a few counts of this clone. This CDR3 reads CSVETQSGANVLTF. The CDR3 DNA reads as TGCAGCGTTGAAACGCAGTCTGGGGCCAACGTCCTGACTTTC. The chain recombines TRBV29-1 with TRBJ2-6; no clear D gene. The V gene's germline CDR1 is SQVTM and CDR2 ANQGSEA. The CDR3 length is 14 residues. Trimming left V 2 bases short and J 1 base short, with 6 bases between.

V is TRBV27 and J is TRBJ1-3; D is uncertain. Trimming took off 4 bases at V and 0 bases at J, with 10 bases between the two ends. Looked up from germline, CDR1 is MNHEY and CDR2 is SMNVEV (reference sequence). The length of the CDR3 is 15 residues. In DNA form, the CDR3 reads TGTGCCAGCAGTTCCCTAGGATCCTCTGGAAACACCATATATTTT. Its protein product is CASSSLGSSGNTIYF.

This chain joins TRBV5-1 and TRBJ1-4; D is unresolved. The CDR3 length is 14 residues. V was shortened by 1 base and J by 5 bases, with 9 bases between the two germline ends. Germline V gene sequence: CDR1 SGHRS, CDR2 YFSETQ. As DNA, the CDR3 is TGCGCCAGCAGCTTGTCCCGGAGAAATGAAAAACTGTTTTTT. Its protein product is CASSLSRRNEKLFF.

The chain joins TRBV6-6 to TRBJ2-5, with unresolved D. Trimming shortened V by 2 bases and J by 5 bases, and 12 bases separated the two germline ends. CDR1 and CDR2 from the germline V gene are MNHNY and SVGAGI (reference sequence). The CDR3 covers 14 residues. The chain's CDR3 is CASSYGGNMETQYF. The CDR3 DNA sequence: TGTGCCAGCAGTTACGGTGGTAATATGGAGACCCAGTACTTC.

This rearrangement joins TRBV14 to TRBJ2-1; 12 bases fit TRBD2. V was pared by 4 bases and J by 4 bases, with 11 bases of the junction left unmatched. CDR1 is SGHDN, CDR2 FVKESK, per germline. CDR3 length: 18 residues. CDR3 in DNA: TGTGCCAGCAGCCCCACGGGGACTAGCGGGTGGAATTACAATGAGCAGTTCTTC. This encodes CASSPTGTSGWNYNEQFF.

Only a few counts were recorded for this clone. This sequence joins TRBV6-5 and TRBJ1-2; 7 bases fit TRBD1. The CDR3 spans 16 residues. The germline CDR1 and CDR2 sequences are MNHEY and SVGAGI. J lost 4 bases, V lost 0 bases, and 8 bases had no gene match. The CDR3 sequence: CASSYSTQGSIYGYTF. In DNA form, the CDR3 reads TGTGCCAGCAGTTACTCGACACAGGGGAGCATCTATGGCTACACCTTC.

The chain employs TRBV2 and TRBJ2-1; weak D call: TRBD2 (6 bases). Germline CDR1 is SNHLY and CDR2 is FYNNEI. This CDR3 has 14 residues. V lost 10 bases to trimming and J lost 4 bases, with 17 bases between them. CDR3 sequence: CATRDFLRYNEQFF. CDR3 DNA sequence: TGTGCCACTCGGGACTTCCTCAGGTACAATGAGCAGTTCTTC.

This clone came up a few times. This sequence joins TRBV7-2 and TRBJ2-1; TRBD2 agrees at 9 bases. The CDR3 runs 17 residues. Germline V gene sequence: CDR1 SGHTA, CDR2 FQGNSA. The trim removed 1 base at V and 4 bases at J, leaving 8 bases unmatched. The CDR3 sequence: CASSLVQVTSGYNEQFF. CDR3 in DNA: TGTGCCAGCAGCTTAGTACAAGTGACTAGCGGTTACAATGAGCAGTTCTTC.

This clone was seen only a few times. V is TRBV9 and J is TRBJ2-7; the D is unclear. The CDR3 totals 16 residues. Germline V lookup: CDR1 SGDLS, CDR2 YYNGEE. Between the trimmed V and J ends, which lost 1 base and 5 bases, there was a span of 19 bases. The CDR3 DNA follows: TGTGCCAGCAGCGTATCCGACACCGGAGCATTCCACGAGCAGTACTTC. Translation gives CASSVSDTGAFHEQYF. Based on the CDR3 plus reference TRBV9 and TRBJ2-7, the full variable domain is DSGVTQTPKHLITATGQRVTLRCSPRSGDLSVYWYQQSLDQGLQFLIQYYNGEERAKGNILERFSAQQFPDLHSELNLSSLELGDSALYFCASSVSDTGAFHEQYFGPGTRLTVT.

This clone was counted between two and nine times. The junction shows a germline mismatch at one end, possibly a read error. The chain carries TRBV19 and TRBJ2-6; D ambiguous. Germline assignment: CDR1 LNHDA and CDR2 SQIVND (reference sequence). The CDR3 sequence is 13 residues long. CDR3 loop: CASRLSGANVLTF. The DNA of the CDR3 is TGTGCCAGTAGATTATCTGGAGCCAACGTCCTGACTTTC.

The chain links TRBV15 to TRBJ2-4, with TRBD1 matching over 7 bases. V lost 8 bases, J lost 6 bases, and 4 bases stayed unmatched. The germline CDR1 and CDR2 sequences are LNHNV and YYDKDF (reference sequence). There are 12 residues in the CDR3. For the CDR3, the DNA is TGTGCCACCGGGACAGCTCTAAACATTCAGTACTTC. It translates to CATGTALNIQYF. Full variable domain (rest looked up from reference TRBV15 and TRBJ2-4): DAMVIQNPRYQVTQFGKPVTLSCSQTLNHNVMYWYQQKSSQAPKLLFHYYDKDFNNEADTPDNFQSRRPNTSFCFLDIRSPGLGDTAMYLCATGTALNIQYFGAGTRLSVL.

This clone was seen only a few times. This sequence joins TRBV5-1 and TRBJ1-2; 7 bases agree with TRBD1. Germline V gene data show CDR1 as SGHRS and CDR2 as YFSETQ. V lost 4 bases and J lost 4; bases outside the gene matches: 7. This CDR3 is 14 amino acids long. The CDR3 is CASSPTTGSYGYTF. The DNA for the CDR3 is TGCGCCAGCAGCCCAACGACAGGGTCCTATGGCTACACCTTC.

CDR3 DNA: TGTGCCAGCAGCCGAGGGGGACAGACCTATGGCTACACCTTC. This sequence encodes CASSRGGQTYGYTF. The chain is built from TRBV11-2 and TRBJ1-2; 7 bases line up with TRBD1. Trimming cost V 5 bases and J 4 bases; bases outside gene matches: 7. The CDR3 has 14 residues. From germline, CDR1 is SGHAT and CDR2 FQNNGV. Full variable domain (remainder filled in from reference TRBV11-2 and TRBJ1-2): EAGVAQSPRYKIIEKRQSVAFWCNPISGHATLYWYQQILGQGPKLLIQFQNNGVVDDSQLPKDRFSAERLKGVDSTLKIQPAKLEDSAVYLCASSRGGQTYGYTFGSGTRLTVV.

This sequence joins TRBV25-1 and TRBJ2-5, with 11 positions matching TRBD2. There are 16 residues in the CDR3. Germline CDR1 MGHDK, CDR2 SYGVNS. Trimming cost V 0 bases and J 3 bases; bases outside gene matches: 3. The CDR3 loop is CASSEYMGLAEETQYF. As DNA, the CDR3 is TGTGCCAGCAGTGAATATATGGGACTAGCGGAAGAGACCCAGTACTTC.

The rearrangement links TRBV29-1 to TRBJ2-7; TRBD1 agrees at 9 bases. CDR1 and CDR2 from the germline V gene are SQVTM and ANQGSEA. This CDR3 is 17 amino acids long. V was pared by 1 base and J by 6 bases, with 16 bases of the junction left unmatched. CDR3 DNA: TGCAGCGTTGAAGGCCTATTAAGGGGACAGGGCCCCTCCGAGCAGTACTTC. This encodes CSVEGLLRGQGPSEQYF.

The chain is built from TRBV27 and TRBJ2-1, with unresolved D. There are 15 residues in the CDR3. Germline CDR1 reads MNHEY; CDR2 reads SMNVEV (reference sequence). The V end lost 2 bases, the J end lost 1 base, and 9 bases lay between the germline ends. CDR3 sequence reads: CASSLVRLSYNEQFF. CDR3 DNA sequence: TGTGCCAGCAGTTTAGTCAGGCTATCCTACAATGAGCAGTTCTTC.

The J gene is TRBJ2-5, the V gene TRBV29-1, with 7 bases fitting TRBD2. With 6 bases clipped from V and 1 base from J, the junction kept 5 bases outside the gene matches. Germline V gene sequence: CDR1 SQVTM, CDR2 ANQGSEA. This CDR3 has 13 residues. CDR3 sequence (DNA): TGCAGCGTCCGGGGACTATTCCAAGAGACCCAGTACTTC. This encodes CSVRGLFQETQYF.

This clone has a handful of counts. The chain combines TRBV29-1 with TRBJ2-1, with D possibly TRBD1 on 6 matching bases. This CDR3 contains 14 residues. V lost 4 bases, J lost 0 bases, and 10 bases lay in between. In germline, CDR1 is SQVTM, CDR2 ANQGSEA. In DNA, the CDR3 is TGCAGCGTTGTCCGGGACAACTCCTACAATGAGCAGTTCTTC. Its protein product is CSVVRDNSYNEQFF.

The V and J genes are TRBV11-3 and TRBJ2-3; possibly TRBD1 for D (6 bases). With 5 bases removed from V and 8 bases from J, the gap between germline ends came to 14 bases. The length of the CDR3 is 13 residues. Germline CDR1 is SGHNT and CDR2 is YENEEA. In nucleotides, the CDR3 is TGTGCCAGCAGCCGAACAGGGCAACGTACGCAGTATTTT. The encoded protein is CASSRTGQRTQYF.

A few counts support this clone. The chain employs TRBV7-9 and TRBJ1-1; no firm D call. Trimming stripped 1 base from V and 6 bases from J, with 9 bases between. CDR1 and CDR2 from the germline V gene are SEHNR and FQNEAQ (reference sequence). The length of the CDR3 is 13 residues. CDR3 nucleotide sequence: TGTGCCAGCAGCTTAGGCCGGATCCCTGAAGCTTTCTTT. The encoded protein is CASSLGRIPEAFF.

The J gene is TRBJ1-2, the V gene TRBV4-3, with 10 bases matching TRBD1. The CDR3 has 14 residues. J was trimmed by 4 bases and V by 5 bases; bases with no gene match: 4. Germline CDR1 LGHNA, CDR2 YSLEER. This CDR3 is CASSSRTGGYGYTF. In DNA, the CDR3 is TGCGCCAGCAGCTCGCGGACAGGGGGCTATGGCTACACCTTC.

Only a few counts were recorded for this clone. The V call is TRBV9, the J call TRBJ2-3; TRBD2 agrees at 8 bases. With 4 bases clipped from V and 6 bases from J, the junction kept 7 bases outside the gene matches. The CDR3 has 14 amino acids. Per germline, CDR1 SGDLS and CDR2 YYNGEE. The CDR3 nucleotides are TGTGCCAGCAGCACCGGGACTAGGCGGGATACGCAGTATTTT. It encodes CASSTGTRRDTQYF.

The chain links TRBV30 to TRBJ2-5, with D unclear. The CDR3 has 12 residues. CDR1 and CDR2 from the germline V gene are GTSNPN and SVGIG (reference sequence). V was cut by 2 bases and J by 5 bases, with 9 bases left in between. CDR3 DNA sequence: TGTGCCTGGAGTCTTAACGCGGAGACCCAGTACTTC. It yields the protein CAWSLNAETQYF.